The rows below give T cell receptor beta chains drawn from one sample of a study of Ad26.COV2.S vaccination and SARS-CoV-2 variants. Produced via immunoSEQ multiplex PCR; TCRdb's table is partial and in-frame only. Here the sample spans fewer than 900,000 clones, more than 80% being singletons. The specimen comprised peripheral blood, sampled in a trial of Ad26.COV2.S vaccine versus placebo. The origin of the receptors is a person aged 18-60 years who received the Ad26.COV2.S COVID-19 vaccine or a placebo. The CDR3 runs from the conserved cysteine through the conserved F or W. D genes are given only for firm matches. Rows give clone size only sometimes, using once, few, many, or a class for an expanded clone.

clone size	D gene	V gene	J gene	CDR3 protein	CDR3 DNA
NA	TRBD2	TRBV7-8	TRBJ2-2	CASSLEPRLAQRTGELFF	TGTGCCAGCAGCTTAGAGCCCCGACTAGCGCAAAGAACCGGGGAGCTGTTTTTT
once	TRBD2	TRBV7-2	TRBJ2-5	CASSSPGLAGGRETQYF	TGTGCCAGCAGCAGCCCGGGACTAGCGGGAGGGCGAGAGACCCAGTACTTC
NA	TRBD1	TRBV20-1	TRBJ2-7	CSASPGGSYEQYF	TGCAGTGCGAGTCCAGGGGGCTCCTACGAGCAGTACTTC
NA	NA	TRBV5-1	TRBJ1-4	CASSREGVNEKLFF	TGCGCCAGCAGCCGGGAGGGGGTTAATGAAAAACTGTTTTTT
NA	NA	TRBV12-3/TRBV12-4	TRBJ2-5	CATSREDRETQYF	TGTGCCACCTCACGGGAAGACCGGGAGACCCAGTACTTC
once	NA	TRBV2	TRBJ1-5	CASSLNNQPQHF	TGTGCCAGCAGCCTGAACAATCAGCCCCAGCATTTT
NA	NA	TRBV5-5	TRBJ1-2	CASSLGPGPNYGYTF	TGTGCCAGCAGCTTGGGTCCGGGCCCTAACTATGGCTACACCTTC
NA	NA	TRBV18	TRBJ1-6	CASSLDGNSPLHF	TGTGCCAGCTCACTGGACGGTAATTCACCCCTCCACTTT
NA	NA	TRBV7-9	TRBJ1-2	CASSFGGAGGYGYTF	TGTGCCAGCAGCTTCGGGGGCGCCGGGGGTTATGGCTACACCTTC
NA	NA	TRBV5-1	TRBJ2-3	CASSLSREHTQYF	TGCGCCAGCAGCCTCTCCAGGGAGCATACGCAGTATTTT
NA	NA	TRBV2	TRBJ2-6	CASREGSGANVLTF	TGTGCCAGCAGGGAGGGATCTGGGGCCAACGTCCTGACTTTC
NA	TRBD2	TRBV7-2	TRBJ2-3	CASSSHGLAGKYF	TGTGCCAGCAGCTCCCACGGACTAGCGGGGAAGTATTTT
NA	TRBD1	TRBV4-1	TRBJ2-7	CASSHPGTGYEQYF	TGCGCCAGCAGCCATCCGGGGACAGGCTACGAGCAGTACTTC
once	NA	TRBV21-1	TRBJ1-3	CASSNRVPQVSGNTIYF	TGTGCCAGCAGCAACAGGGTGCCACAAGTCTCTGGAAACACCATATATTTT
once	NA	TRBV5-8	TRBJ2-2	CASSLEAGELFF	TGTGCCAGCAGCTTGGAGGCCGGGGAGCTGTTTTTT
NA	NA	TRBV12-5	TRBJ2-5	CASGLGSDTQYF	TGTGCTAGTGGTTTGGGTTCGGATACCCAGTACTTC